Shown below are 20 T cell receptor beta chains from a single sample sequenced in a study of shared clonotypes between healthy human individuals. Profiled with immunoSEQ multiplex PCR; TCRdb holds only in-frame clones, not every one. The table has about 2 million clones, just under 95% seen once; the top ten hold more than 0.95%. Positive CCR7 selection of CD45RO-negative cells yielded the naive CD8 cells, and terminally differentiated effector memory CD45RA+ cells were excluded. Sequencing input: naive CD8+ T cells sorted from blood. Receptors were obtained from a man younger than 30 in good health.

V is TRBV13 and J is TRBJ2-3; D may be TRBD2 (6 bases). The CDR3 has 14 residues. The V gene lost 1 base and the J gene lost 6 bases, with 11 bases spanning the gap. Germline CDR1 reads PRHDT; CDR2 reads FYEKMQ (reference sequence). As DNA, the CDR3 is TGTGCCAGCAGCTTAGCGGGAGTTGTTGATACGCAGTATTTT. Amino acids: CASSLAGVVDTQYF.

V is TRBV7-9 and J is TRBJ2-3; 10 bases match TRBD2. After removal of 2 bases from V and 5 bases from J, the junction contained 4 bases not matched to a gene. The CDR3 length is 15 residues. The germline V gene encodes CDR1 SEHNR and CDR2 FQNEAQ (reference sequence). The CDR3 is CASSLLAGVEDTQYF. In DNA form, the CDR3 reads TGTGCCAGCAGCTTACTAGCGGGAGTCGAAGATACGCAGTATTTT.

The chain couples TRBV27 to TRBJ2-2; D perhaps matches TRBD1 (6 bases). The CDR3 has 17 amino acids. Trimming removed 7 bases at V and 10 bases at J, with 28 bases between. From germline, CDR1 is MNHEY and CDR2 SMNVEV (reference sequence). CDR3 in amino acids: CASNLGPGAGASEELFF. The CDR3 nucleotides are TGTGCCAGCAACTTGGGGCCAGGGGCTGGAGCTTCCGAGGAGCTGTTTTTT.

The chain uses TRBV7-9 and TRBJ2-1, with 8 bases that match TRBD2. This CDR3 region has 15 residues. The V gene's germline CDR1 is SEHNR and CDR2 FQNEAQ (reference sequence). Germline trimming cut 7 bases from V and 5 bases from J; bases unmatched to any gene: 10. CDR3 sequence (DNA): TGTGCCAGCACCCGGGGGCTAGCGGGCCACAATGAGCAGTTCTTC. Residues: CASTRGLAGHNEQFF.

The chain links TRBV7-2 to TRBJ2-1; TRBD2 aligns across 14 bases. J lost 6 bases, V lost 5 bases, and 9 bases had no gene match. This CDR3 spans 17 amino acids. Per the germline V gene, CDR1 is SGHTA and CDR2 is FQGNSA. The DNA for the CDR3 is TGTGCCAGCAGCAATTCGCCTGGGACTAGCGGGAGCAATGAGCAGTTCTTC. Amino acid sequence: CASSNSPGTSGSNEQFF.

DNA of the CDR3: TGTGCCAGCAGTCTTGGGACTAGCGGGACGAAAGGGCAGTTCTTC. Its protein is CASSLGTSGTKGQFF. The rearrangement uses TRBV27 and TRBJ2-1, with TRBD2 matching 13 bases. Germline CDR1 MNHEY, CDR2 SMNVEV (reference sequence). V lost 5 bases and J lost 12; bases outside the gene matches: 10. The CDR3 spans 15 residues.

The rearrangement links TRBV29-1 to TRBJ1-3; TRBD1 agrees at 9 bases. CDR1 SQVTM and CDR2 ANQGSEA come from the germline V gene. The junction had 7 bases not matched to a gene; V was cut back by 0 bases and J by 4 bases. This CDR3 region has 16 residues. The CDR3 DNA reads TGCAGCGTTGAAGATTTCGAACAGGGGGCCGGAAACACCATATATTTT. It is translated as CSVEDFEQGAGNTIYF.

In nucleotides, the CDR3 is TGTGCCAGCAGCTTACAAGACAGGGACTACGAGCAGTACTTC. As protein: CASSLQDRDYEQYF. J is TRBJ2-7 and V is TRBV7-8; 7 nucleotides align to TRBD1. Germline V gene sequence: CDR1 SGHVS, CDR2 FQNEAQ. The CDR3 totals 14 residues. With V trimmed by 2 bases and J by 3 bases, 4 bases remained unmatched.

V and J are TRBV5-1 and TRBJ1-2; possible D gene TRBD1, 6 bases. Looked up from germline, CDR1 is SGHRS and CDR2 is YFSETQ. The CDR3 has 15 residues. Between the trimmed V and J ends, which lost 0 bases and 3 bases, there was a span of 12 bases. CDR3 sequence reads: CASSLGQGRYYGYTF. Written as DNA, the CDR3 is TGCGCCAGCAGCTTGGGTCAGGGGAGGTACTATGGCTACACCTTC.

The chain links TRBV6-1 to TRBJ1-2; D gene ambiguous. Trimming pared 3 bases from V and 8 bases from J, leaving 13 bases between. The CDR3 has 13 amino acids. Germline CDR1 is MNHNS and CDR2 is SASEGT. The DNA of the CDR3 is TGTGCCAGCAGTGATAATCGGGTGGAGGGCTACACCTTC. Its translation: CASSDNRVEGYTF.

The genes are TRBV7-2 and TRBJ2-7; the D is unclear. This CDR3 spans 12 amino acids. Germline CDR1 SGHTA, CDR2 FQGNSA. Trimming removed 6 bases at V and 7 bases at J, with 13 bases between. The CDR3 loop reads CASSSIKEEQYF. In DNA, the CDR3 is TGTGCCAGCAGTTCTATAAAGGAAGAGCAGTACTTC.

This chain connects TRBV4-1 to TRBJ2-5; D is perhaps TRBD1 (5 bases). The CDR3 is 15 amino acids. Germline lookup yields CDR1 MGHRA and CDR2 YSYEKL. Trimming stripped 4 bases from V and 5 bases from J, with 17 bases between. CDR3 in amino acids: CASSPPYRQSETQYF. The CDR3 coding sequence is TGCGCCAGCAGCCCTCCGTACAGACAGTCTGAGACCCAGTACTTC.

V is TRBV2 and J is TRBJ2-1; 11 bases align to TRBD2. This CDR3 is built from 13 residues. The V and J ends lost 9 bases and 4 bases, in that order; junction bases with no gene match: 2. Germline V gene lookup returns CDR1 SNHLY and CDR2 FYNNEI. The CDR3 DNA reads TGTGCCAGTCGGACTAGCGGGTACAATGAGCAGTTCTTC. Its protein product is CASRTSGYNEQFF.

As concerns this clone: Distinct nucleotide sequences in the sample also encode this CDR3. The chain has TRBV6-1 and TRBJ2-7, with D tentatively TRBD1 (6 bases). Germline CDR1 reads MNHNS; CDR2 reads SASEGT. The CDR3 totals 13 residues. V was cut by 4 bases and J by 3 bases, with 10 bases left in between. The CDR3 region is CASSAGQNYEQYF. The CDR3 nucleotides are TGTGCCAGCAGTGCTGGACAGAACTACGAGCAGTACTTC.

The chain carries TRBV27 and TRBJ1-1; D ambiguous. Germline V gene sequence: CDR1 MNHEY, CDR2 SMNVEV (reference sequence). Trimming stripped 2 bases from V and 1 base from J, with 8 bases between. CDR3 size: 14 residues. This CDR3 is CASSLMDPNTEAFF. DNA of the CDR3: TGTGCCAGCAGTTTAATGGACCCGAACACTGAAGCTTTCTTT.

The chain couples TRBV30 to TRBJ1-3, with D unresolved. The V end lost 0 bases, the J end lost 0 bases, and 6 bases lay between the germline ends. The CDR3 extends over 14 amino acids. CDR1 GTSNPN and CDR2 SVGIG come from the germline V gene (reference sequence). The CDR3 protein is CAWSVVSSGNTIYF. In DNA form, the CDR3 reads TGTGCCTGGAGTGTAGTCTCCTCTGGAAACACCATATATTTT.

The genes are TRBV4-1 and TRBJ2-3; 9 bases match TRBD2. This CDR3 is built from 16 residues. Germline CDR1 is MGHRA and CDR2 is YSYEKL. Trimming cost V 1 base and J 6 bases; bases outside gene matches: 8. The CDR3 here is CASSQGIAGVWDTQYF. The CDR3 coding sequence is TGCGCCAGCAGCCAAGGGATAGCGGGAGTTTGGGATACGCAGTATTTT.

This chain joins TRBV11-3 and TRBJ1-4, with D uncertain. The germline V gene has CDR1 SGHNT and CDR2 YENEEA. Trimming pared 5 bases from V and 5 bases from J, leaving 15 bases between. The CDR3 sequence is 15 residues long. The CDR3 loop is CASSPDGPRNEKLFF. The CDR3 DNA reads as TGTGCCAGCAGCCCTGACGGGCCTAGGAATGAAAAACTGTTTTTT.

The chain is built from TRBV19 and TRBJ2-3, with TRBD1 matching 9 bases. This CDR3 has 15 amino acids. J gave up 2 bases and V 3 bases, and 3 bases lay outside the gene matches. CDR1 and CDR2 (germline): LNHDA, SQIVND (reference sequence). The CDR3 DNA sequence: TGTGCCAGTAGTATCCGACAGGGGGTCACAGATACGCAGTATTTT. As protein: CASSIRQGVTDTQYF.

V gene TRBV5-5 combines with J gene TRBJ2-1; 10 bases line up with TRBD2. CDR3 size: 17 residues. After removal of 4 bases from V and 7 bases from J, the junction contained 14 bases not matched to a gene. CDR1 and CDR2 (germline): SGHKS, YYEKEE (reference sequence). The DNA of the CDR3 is TGTGCCAGCAGCCTTGACTGGGGGACTAGCGAGATAAATGAGCAGTTCTTC. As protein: CASSLDWGTSEINEQFF.